The 22 T cell receptor beta chains given below trace back to one sample, sequenced in a study of cytomegalovirus exposure and HLA in healthy donors. The study ran its PCR with 60 Vbeta and 13 Jbeta primers. Libraries were prepared by immunoSEQ multiplex PCR; TCRdb keeps only in-frame clonotypes and omits some of them. The sample has about 100,000 clones; more than 70% are singletons. The sequencing sample was made of PBMCs. Receptors were obtained from a man aged 18-30 years in good health and CMV-seronegative.

The J gene is TRBJ2-1, the V gene TRBV6-6; 9 nucleotides align to TRBD2. The CDR3 runs 14 residues. J gave up 10 bases and V 2 bases, and 6 bases lay outside the gene matches. Looked up from germline, CDR1 is MNHNY and CDR2 is SVGAGI (reference sequence). The CDR3 bases are TGTGCCAGCAGTTACGCGGGGGGGCCTGGGGAGCAGTTCTTC. It specifies CASSYAGGPGEQFF.

The chain is built from TRBV5-1 and TRBJ2-4, with TRBD2 matching 7 bases. From germline, CDR1 is SGHRS and CDR2 YFSETQ. The CDR3 totals 17 residues. Trimming at V came to 4 bases and at J to 5 bases, leaving 15 bases not matched to a gene. The chain's CDR3 is CASSPLFAGRAENIQYF. As DNA, the CDR3 is TGCGCCAGCAGCCCACTCTTTGCGGGGAGGGCCGAAAACATTCAGTACTTC. Variable domain in full (rest from reference TRBV5-1 and TRBJ2-4): KAGVTQTPRYLIKTRGQQVTLSCSPISGHRSVSWYQQTPGQGLQFLFEYFSETQRNKGNFPGRFSGRQFSNSRSEMNVSTLELGDSALYLCASSPLFAGRAENIQYFGAGTRLSVL.

The V gene is TRBV7-8, the J gene TRBJ1-6, with 7 bases lining up with TRBD1. The V gene's germline CDR1 is SGHVS and CDR2 FQNEAQ. Losses at the gene ends were 4 bases for V and 10 bases for J; bases not matched to a gene: 7. This CDR3 region has 14 residues. CDR3 DNA sequence: TGTGCCAGCAGCTCAAGACAGGGTGGATCACCCCTCCACTTT. This encodes CASSSRQGGSPLHF.

V and J are TRBV28 and TRBJ1-5; D remains ambiguous. Trimming cost V 11 bases and J 0 bases, with 23 bases left between them. From germline, CDR1 is MDHEN and CDR2 SYDVKM. This CDR3 contains 17 residues. CDR3 DNA: TGTGCCGCTTGCGGTGGCACCTTCTTTTATAGCAATCAGCCCCAGCATTTT. Its translation: CAACGGTFFYSNQPQHF.

The CDR3 nucleotides are TGCAGCGTTGTTGCTAGCGGGGGTAGAGATGAGCAGTTCTTC. Amino acid sequence: CSVVASGGRDEQFF. The J gene is TRBJ2-1, the V gene TRBV29-1; 10 bases match TRBD2. V shed 4 bases, J shed 8 bases, and the junction held 8 bases outside the gene matches. Germline V gene data show CDR1 as SQVTM and CDR2 as ANQGSEA. The CDR3 totals 14 residues.

The chain links TRBV4-3 to TRBJ1-6; D may be TRBD1 (6 bases). V was cut by 5 bases and J by 6 bases, with 8 bases left in between. This CDR3 is built from 13 residues. The germline CDR1 and CDR2 sequences are LGHNA and YSLEER. CDR3 region: CASSRGGNSPLHF. Here the CDR3 DNA reads TGCGCCAGCAGCAGGGGGGGTAATTCACCCCTCCACTTT.

The chain joins TRBV7-6 to TRBJ1-3, with D uncertain. V lost 5 bases and J 4 bases, leaving 9 bases between the germline ends. The CDR3 loop spans 13 amino acids. Germline loops: CDR1 SGHVS, CDR2 FNYEAQ. DNA of the CDR3: TGTGCCAGCAGCCGGGGTAGAGGAAACACCATATATTTT. Translated, it gives CASSRGRGNTIYF.

The V gene is TRBV4-1, the J gene TRBJ2-7; possibly TRBD2 for D (5 bases). Germline loops: CDR1 MGHRA, CDR2 YSYEKL. The CDR3 is 16 residues long. Trimming pared 1 base from V and 3 bases from J, leaving 16 bases between. The CDR3 DNA reads TGCGCCAGCAGCCAAGTTTACCCGGAGGTGTTCTACGAGCAGTACTTC. Translated, it gives CASSQVYPEVFYEQYF.

V usage is TRBV19 and J usage is TRBJ2-1; D possibly corresponds to TRBD1 (5 bases). Trimming took 6 bases from V and 9 from J, leaving 9 bases between them. CDR1 is LNHDA and CDR2 is SQIVND in the germline V gene (reference sequence). This CDR3 is 11 amino acids long. CDR3 amino acids: CASRGEGEQFF. The CDR3 DNA sequence: TGTGCCAGTAGAGGGGAAGGTGAGCAGTTCTTC.

CDR3 sequence reads: CASSQEPFPQGILQPQHF. Here the CDR3 DNA reads TGCGCCAGCAGCCAAGAGCCCTTTCCACAGGGGATTCTTCAGCCCCAGCATTTT. V and J are TRBV4-1 and TRBJ1-5; 7 nucleotides match TRBD1. Germline CDR1 reads MGHRA; CDR2 reads YSYEKL. The length of the CDR3 is 18 residues. Germline trimming cut 0 bases from V and 6 bases from J; bases unmatched to any gene: 14.

This clone appeared a few times. The J gene is TRBJ2-7, the V gene TRBV13, with D tentatively TRBD1 (5 bases). The CDR3 covers 15 residues. V gave up 4 bases and J gave up 7 bases, with 20 bases separating them. Germline CDR1 is PRHDT and CDR2 is FYEKMQ (reference sequence). DNA of the CDR3: TGTGCCAGCAGCTCCCGCTTTGGGGCAGGGCGGGAGCAGTACTTC. As protein: CASSSRFGAGREQYF.

The chain carries TRBV27 and TRBJ2-3, with TRBD1 identical over 9 bases. Germline V gives CDR1 MNHEY, CDR2 SMNVEV (reference sequence). After removal of 6 bases from V and 1 base from J, the junction contained 5 bases not matched to a gene. The CDR3 consists of 15 residues. CDR3 protein: CASRGGQGGTDTQYF. CDR3 bases: TGTGCCAGCAGGGGGGGACAGGGAGGCACAGATACGCAGTATTTT.

This chain joins TRBV29-1 and TRBJ2-1, with 7 bases that match TRBD2. This CDR3 is 14 amino acids long. Germline values: CDR1 SQVTM, CDR2 ANQGSEA. Trimming at V came to 3 bases and at J to 4 bases, leaving 6 bases not matched to a gene. In DNA form, the CDR3 reads TGCAGCGTTGACCCAGCGGGGATATACAATGAGCAGTTCTTC. Its protein is CSVDPAGIYNEQFF.

J is TRBJ2-3 and V is TRBV4-3, with a tentative D call TRBD1 (6 bases). The CDR3 extends over 17 amino acids. V lost 0 bases and J lost 5, with 18 bases in between. The V gene's germline CDR1 is LGHNA and CDR2 YSLEER. The CDR3 DNA sequence: TGCGCCAGCAGCCAAGATCTCGGCTGGGGGCAATTAGATACGCAGTATTTT. It translates to CASSQDLGWGQLDTQYF.

The rearrangement joins TRBV19 to TRBJ1-2; D not resolved. CDR3 length: 14 amino acids. V lost 7 bases, J lost 3 bases, and 15 bases lay in between. Germline CDR1 LNHDA, CDR2 SQIVND (reference sequence). CDR3 nucleotide sequence: TGTGCCAGTATGAGTGGGCACGGATACTATGGCTACACCTTC. This translates into CASMSGHGYYGYTF.

This clone has only one observation. The chain is built from TRBV27 and TRBJ2-3; 10 nucleotides line up with TRBD2. The length of the CDR3 is 19 residues. With 6 bases clipped from V and 0 bases from J, the junction kept 15 bases outside the gene matches. Germline V gives CDR1 MNHEY, CDR2 SMNVEV (reference sequence). The CDR3 here is CASSPQVPLAGPSTDTQYF. DNA of the CDR3: TGTGCCAGCAGCCCACAGGTCCCACTAGCGGGGCCTAGCACAGATACGCAGTATTTT.

The genes are TRBV5-1 and TRBJ2-3, with 8 nucleotides matching TRBD1. Looked up from germline, CDR1 is SGHRS and CDR2 is YFSETQ. The CDR3 has 16 residues. V gave up 1 base and J gave up 1 base; unmatched junction bases: 5. CDR3 in amino acids: CASSLQGAQGTDTQYF. The CDR3 DNA sequence: TGCGCCAGCAGCTTGCAGGGGGCCCAAGGCACAGATACGCAGTATTTT.

V is TRBV19 and J is TRBJ1-2; tentatively, D is TRBD1 (6 bases). V was cut by 5 bases and J by 8 bases, with 12 bases left in between. Germline V gene lookup returns CDR1 LNHDA and CDR2 SQIVND (reference sequence). The CDR3 runs to 12 residues. The CDR3 reads CASSDRLRGYTF. In DNA, the CDR3 is TGTGCCAGTAGTGACAGGCTTAGAGGCTACACCTTC. Using reference TRBV19 and TRBJ1-2 for the parts outside the CDR3, the full variable domain is DGGITQSPKYLFRKEGQNVTLSCEQNLNHDAMYWYRQDPGQGLRLIYYSQIVNDFQKGDIAEGYSVSREKKESFPLTVTSAQKNPTAFYLCASSDRLRGYTFGSGTRLTVV.

The chain employs TRBV5-5 and TRBJ1-1; the match to TRBD1 covers 7 bases. The V gene end was trimmed by 0 bases and the J gene end by 5 bases; junction bases not matched to a gene: 7. Germline CDR1 is SGHKS and CDR2 is YYEKEE (reference sequence). CDR3 size: 15 residues. Written as DNA, the CDR3 is TGTGCCAGCAGCTTGGAGCAGGGGGTAAGGACTGAAGCTTTCTTT. Translating it yields CASSLEQGVRTEAFF.

The chain combines TRBV10-3 with TRBJ1-1; TRBD1 aligns across 7 bases. The CDR3 is 16 amino acids. Germline CDR1 ENHRY, CDR2 SYGVKD. Unmatched junction bases numbered 14, after V lost 8 bases and J lost 2 bases. This CDR3 reads CAIGKGIQGGNTEAFF. CDR3 nucleotides: TGTGCCATCGGGAAGGGAATTCAGGGGGGTAACACTGAAGCTTTCTTT.

The rearrangement links TRBV4-1 to TRBJ1-4; TRBD1 agrees at 7 bases. J gave up 8 bases and V 2 bases, and 5 bases lay outside the gene matches. The CDR3 has 14 amino acids. Germline CDR1 MGHRA, CDR2 YSYEKL. Here the CDR3 reads CASSQSQGREKLFF. DNA for the CDR3: TGCGCCAGCAGCCAATCACAGGGGCGCGAAAAACTGTTTTTT.

The V and J genes are TRBV18 and TRBJ1-2, with 9 bases that match TRBD1. V shed 3 bases, J shed 6 bases, and the junction held 5 bases outside the gene matches. CDR3 length: 14 amino acids. Germline V CDR1 and CDR2: KGHSH, LQKENI. Here the CDR3 reads CASSPGTGTDGYTF. For the CDR3, the DNA is TGTGCCAGCTCACCCGGGACAGGGACCGATGGCTACACCTTC.